Below are 25 T cell receptor beta chains sequenced from a single sample in a study of graft-versus-host responses after intestinal transplantation (dated by TCRdb to 2020 to 2023). The method behind the library was the immunoSEQ multiplex PCR assay. TCRdb mirrors the immuneACCESS table, restricted to in-frame sequences. Some clones are absent from its copies; in checked studies, under half trace to an unresolved V gene, and the reason for the others is unknown. This sample has about 97,000 clones in its table, and 75% to 95% of those were observed once. The ten largest clones represent approximately 16% of the sample. The material was PBMCs, obtained about 450 days after intestinal transplant. The receptor source for this set is a human patient who received an intestinal transplant, so some T cells may come from the graft donor.

The chain employs TRBV6-6 and TRBJ2-7, with TRBD2 identical over 8 bases. The junction had 5 bases not matched to a gene; V was cut back by 2 bases and J by 2 bases. The CDR3 spans 15 residues. Germline CDR1 and CDR2: MNHNY and SVGAGI (reference sequence). The chain's CDR3 is CASSYGRGAPYEQYF. CDR3 DNA: TGTGCCAGCAGTTACGGGCGGGGGGCCCCCTACGAGCAGTACTTC.

The V and J genes are TRBV29-1 and TRBJ1-5, with D maybe TRBD1 (5 bases). The germline V and J ends were trimmed by 7 bases and 3 bases, with 13 bases remaining between them. Germline V gene lookup returns CDR1 SQVTM and CDR2 ANQGSEA. The CDR3 contains 13 residues. Written as DNA, the CDR3 is TGCAGCGGGTCTGACAGCTACAATCAGCCCCAGCATTTT. It translates to CSGSDSYNQPQHF.

The rearrangement links TRBV6-5 to TRBJ1-6; 7 bases agree with TRBD1. The CDR3 totals 11 residues. Unmatched junction bases numbered 8, after V lost 10 bases and J lost 14 bases. Germline-derived CDR1 and CDR2 are MNHEY and SVGAGI. The CDR3 is CATRTGGALHF. CDR3 in DNA: TGTGCCACCCGGACAGGCGGGGCCCTCCACTTT.

The rearrangement uses TRBV1 and TRBJ1-2. TRBV1 is a pseudogene locus. This CDR3 has 15 amino acids. The DNA for the CDR3 is TGCACCAGCAGCCAATTCAATTGGAGGGGCTATGGCTACACCTTC. Its translation: CTSSQFNWRGYGYTF.

V and J are TRBV19 and TRBJ1-5; a possible D gene is TRBD1 (5 bases). The V end was cut by 0 bases, the J end by 11 bases, with 8 bases between. From germline, CDR1 is LNHDA and CDR2 SQIVND (reference sequence). This CDR3 spans 12 amino acids. CDR3 in amino acids: CASSIDLGAQHF. CDR3 DNA: TGTGCCAGTAGTATAGATCTGGGGGCCCAGCATTTT.

The J gene is TRBJ2-2, the V gene TRBV18; D is ambiguous. Germline CDR1 and CDR2: KGHSH and LQKENI. Trimming took off 1 base at V and 4 bases at J, with 7 bases between the two ends. The CDR3 is 14 residues long. The CDR3 protein is CASSPQTGTGELFF. The DNA of the CDR3 is TGTGCCAGCTCACCACAAACGGGCACCGGGGAGCTGTTTTTT.

This clone was observed once. The chain recombines TRBV19 with TRBJ1-5; D is ambiguous. This CDR3 comprises 14 residues. The V and J ends lost 3 bases and 0 bases respectively, with 6 bases between them. Per germline, CDR1 LNHDA and CDR2 SQIVND (reference sequence). CDR3 nucleotide sequence: TGTGCCAGTAGTATTCCTTATAGCAATCAGCCCCAGCATTTT. This gives the protein CASSIPYSNQPQHF.

The chain employs TRBV6-6 and TRBJ1-1; D perhaps matches TRBD1 (6 bases). The V gene's germline CDR1 is MNHNY and CDR2 SVGAGI (reference sequence). Trimming removed 7 bases at V and 4 bases at J, with 16 bases between. The CDR3 is 14 residues long. The CDR3 here is CASILNRVGTEAFF. The CDR3 coding sequence is TGTGCCAGCATCCTAAACAGGGTGGGCACTGAAGCTTTCTTT.

The V and J genes are TRBV9 and TRBJ2-3; D is uncertain. Trimming removed 4 bases at V and 0 bases at J, with 12 bases between. The CDR3 is 15 residues long. Germline CDR1 SGDLS, CDR2 YYNGEE. Written as DNA, the CDR3 is TGTGCCAGCAGCCCCCGCCCGGTTAGCACAGATACGCAGTATTTT. Translated: CASSPRPVSTDTQYF.

The chain links TRBV11-2 to TRBJ2-3; 10 positions match TRBD2. The CDR3 length is 15 residues. Germline V gives CDR1 SGHAT, CDR2 FQNNGV. Trimming at V came to 6 bases and at J to 4 bases, leaving 7 bases not matched to a gene. The CDR3 sequence: CASSLPSGGADTQYF. The CDR3 nucleotides read TGTGCCAGCAGTCTACCAAGCGGGGGGGCAGATACGCAGTATTTT. Full variable domain (outside the CDR3, taken from reference TRBV11-2 and TRBJ2-3): EAGVAQSPRYKIIEKRQSVAFWCNPISGHATLYWYQQILGQGPKLLIQFQNNGVVDDSQLPKDRFSAERLKGVDSTLKIQPAKLEDSAVYLCASSLPSGGADTQYFGPGTRLTVL.

The rearrangement links TRBV2 to TRBJ1-2; no clear D. Germline CDR1 SNHLY, CDR2 FYNNEI. Trimming took 1 base from V and 3 from J, leaving 9 bases between them. The length of the CDR3 is 14 residues. The CDR3 here is CASSEVWPDYGYTF. DNA for the CDR3: TGTGCCAGCAGTGAAGTTTGGCCGGACTATGGCTACACCTTC.

This chain joins TRBV19 and TRBJ2-6; the match to TRBD1 covers 7 bases. CDR3 length: 16 amino acids. Losses at the gene ends were 4 bases for V and 3 bases for J; bases not matched to a gene: 6. From germline, CDR1 is LNHDA and CDR2 SQIVND (reference sequence). In DNA, the CDR3 is TGTGCCAGTAGTAACTACAGGGGCGGTGGGGCCAACGTCCTGACTTTC. Its protein is CASSNYRGGGANVLTF.

The chain combines TRBV20-1 with TRBJ2-5, with unresolved D. Trimming left V 5 bases short and J 4 bases short, with 8 bases between. The V gene's germline CDR1 is DFQATT and CDR2 SNEGSKA (reference sequence). CDR3 length equals 11 residues. The CDR3 sequence: CSAAPTETQYF. CDR3 in DNA: TGCAGTGCTGCCCCCACAGAGACCCAGTACTTC.

This chain joins TRBV2 and TRBJ1-1; D gene unclear. CDR1 is SNHLY, CDR2 FYNNEI, per germline. The ends were cut back, 2 bases at V and 1 base at J, with 14 bases in the middle. The CDR3 consists of 16 residues. This CDR3 reads CASSERSGHANTEAFF. In DNA, the CDR3 is TGTGCCAGCAGTGAAAGGTCGGGTCACGCGAACACTGAAGCTTTCTTT.

The chain links TRBV10-3 to TRBJ1-2; D is uncertain. From germline, CDR1 is ENHRY and CDR2 SYGVKD. Trimming took off 9 bases at V and 4 bases at J, with 12 bases between the two ends. CDR3 length equals 12 residues. The CDR3 sequence: CAITDGGYGYTF. DNA for the CDR3: TGTGCCATTACGGACGGTGGCTATGGCTACACCTTC.

The V and J genes are TRBV11-2 and TRBJ2-1; TRBD1 matches 7 bases. The junction had 14 bases not matched to a gene; V was cut back by 5 bases and J by 10 bases. Per germline, CDR1 SGHAT and CDR2 FQNNGV. This CDR3 spans 15 amino acids. The CDR3: CASSARQGGVLEQFF. DNA of the CDR3: TGTGCCAGCAGCGCACGACAGGGTGGGGTTTTGGAGCAGTTCTTC.

This chain links TRBV5-4 with TRBJ2-5, with 14 positions matching TRBD2. CDR3 length equals 17 residues. Germline lookup yields CDR1 SGHNT and CDR2 YYREEE (reference sequence). V was pared by 0 bases and J by 1 base, with 2 bases of the junction left unmatched. The CDR3 sequence: CASSLAGLAGGQETQYF. The CDR3 bases are TGTGCCAGCAGCTTGGCCGGACTAGCGGGGGGCCAAGAGACCCAGTACTTC.

V usage is TRBV7-8 and J usage is TRBJ2-3; no firm D call. The CDR3 extends over 15 amino acids. Trimming left V 0 bases short and J 3 bases short, with 10 bases between. CDR1 SGHVS and CDR2 FQNEAQ come from the germline V gene. The CDR3 spells CASSLAHRTTDTQYF. The DNA for the CDR3 is TGTGCCAGCAGCTTAGCCCATAGAACTACAGATACGCAGTATTTT. The whole variable domain, remainder taken from reference TRBV7-8 and TRBJ2-3, is GAGVSQSPRYKVAKRGQDVALRCDPISGHVSLFWYQQALGQGPEFLTYFQNEAQLDKSGLPSDRFFAERPEGSVSTLKIQRTQQEDSAVYLCASSLAHRTTDTQYFGPGTRLTVL.

The chain employs TRBV6-6 and TRBJ1-5; no definite D call. With 5 bases removed from V and 7 bases from J, the gap between germline ends came to 9 bases. The CDR3 covers 12 residues. Per germline, CDR1 MNHNY and CDR2 SVGAGI (reference sequence). The CDR3 region has the DNA TGTGCCAGCAGTGATATTTACCAGCCCCAGCATTTT. It translates to CASSDIYQPQHF.

This chain uses TRBV6-1 with TRBJ1-1, with D hard to call. Germline V CDR1 and CDR2: MNHNS, SASEGT. V lost 4 bases and J 1 base, leaving 10 bases between the germline ends. The CDR3 loop spans 14 amino acids. The CDR3 region has the DNA TGTGCCAGCAGTGTCGCCTCCGGGAACACTGAAGCTTTCTTT. Amino acid sequence: CASSVASGNTEAFF.

The chain has TRBV27 and TRBJ2-1; 8 positions match TRBD1. The junction had 3 bases not matched to a gene; V was cut back by 4 bases and J by 7 bases. The CDR3 is 13 residues long. Germline V gene sequence: CDR1 MNHEY, CDR2 SMNVEV (reference sequence). DNA of the CDR3: TGTGCCAGCAGTTCCCGGACAGGGAATGAGCAGTTCTTC. Protein product: CASSSRTGNEQFF.

This chain uses TRBV9 with TRBJ2-7, with 8 bases identical to TRBD2. This CDR3 has 13 amino acids. CDR1 SGDLS and CDR2 YYNGEE come from the germline V gene. The V segment lost 0 bases and the J segment 5 bases; nucleotides outside the gene matches: 1. Written as DNA, the CDR3 is TGTGCCAGCAGCGTAGACGGGGGGGACGAGCAGTACTTC. This translates into CASSVDGGDEQYF.

This chain's CDR3 is CASSGVGSLGYTDTQYF. The CDR3 nucleotides are TGCGCCAGCAGCGGAGTAGGAAGTTTGGGATACACAGATACGCAGTATTTT. This rearrangement joins TRBV5-1 to TRBJ2-3; no reliable D call. The CDR3 consists of 17 residues. Germline CDR1 reads SGHRS; CDR2 reads YFSETQ. Trimming removed 4 bases from V and 2 bases from J, with 20 bases in between.

The rearrangement joins TRBV9 to TRBJ1-1; TRBD1 agrees at 9 bases. The trim removed 0 bases at V and 5 bases at J, leaving 8 bases unmatched. Per germline, CDR1 SGDLS and CDR2 YYNGEE. The CDR3 covers 16 residues. Here the CDR3 DNA reads TGTGCCAGCAGCGTAGTCCCGGGACAGGGTGGGACTGAAGCTTTCTTT. Translating gives CASSVVPGQGGTEAFF.

The gene calls are TRBV7-9 and TRBJ2-1; 10 bases line up with TRBD1. The CDR3 is 16 amino acids. The V segment lost 3 bases and the J segment 9 bases; nucleotides outside the gene matches: 11. Germline CDR1 SEHNR, CDR2 FQNEAQ (reference sequence). The CDR3 nucleotides are TGTGCCAGCAGCTTGGGGACCGGGACAGGGGACGGTGAGCAGTTCTTC. Residues: CASSLGTGTGDGEQFF.